Below, 27 T cell receptor beta chains from the same sample are listed, as sequenced in a study of blood T cell repertoires in COVID-19. TCRdb's copy holds only in-frame clones and misses some; the assay was immunoSEQ multiplex PCR. The table records some 270,000 clones, 80% to 90% of them present only once. The sequenced material came from PBMCs or T cells enriched from blood (not recorded which). All receptors come from a woman aged 40 to 50 who had been exposed to COVID-19.

About this clone: The same CDR3 can be traced to other DNA sequences in this sample. The chain employs TRBV11-2 and TRBJ1-2; 11 nucleotides agree with TRBD1. The CDR3 contains 13 residues. Germline-derived CDR1 and CDR2 are SGHAT and FQNNGV. The J segment lost 6 bases and the V segment lost 3 bases, leaving 0 bases of the junction unmatched. CDR3 loop: CASSLDRGHGYTF. The CDR3 DNA reads TGTGCCAGCAGCTTGGACAGGGGGCATGGCTACACCTTC.

This chain joins TRBV27 and TRBJ2-7; 10 nucleotides line up with TRBD2. The CDR3 is 16 residues long. The trim removed 6 bases at V and 3 bases at J, leaving 11 bases unmatched. Germline V gene lookup returns CDR1 MNHEY and CDR2 SMNVEV (reference sequence). CDR3 sequence: CASRNLAGDQNYEQYF. CDR3 nucleotides: TGTGCCAGCAGAAATCTAGCGGGGGACCAAAACTACGAGCAGTACTTC.

This sequence joins TRBV10-3 and TRBJ1-4, with 8 bases aligning to TRBD1. Germline V gene sequence: CDR1 ENHRY, CDR2 SYGVKD. V shed 7 bases, J shed 6 bases, and the junction held 7 bases outside the gene matches. The CDR3 spans 14 residues. As DNA, the CDR3 is TGTGCCATCAAGGAAGACAGGGGAGATGAAAAACTGTTTTTT. This codes for CAIKEDRGDEKLFF.

This chain connects TRBV25-1 to TRBJ1-2; D not resolved. Trimming took 2 bases from V and 7 from J, leaving 11 bases between them. The CDR3 is 13 residues long. Germline assignment: CDR1 MGHDK and CDR2 SYGVNS. The CDR3 sequence is CASSEPGSFGYTF. As DNA, the CDR3 is TGTGCCAGCAGTGAACCGGGTAGTTTTGGCTACACCTTC.

The sample holds many counts of this clone. Written as DNA, the CDR3 is TGTGCCAGCAGCCAAGGCTCAGGCTCCGGGGATCAGCCCCAGCATTTT. Encoded protein: CASSQGSGSGDQPQHF. The chain joins TRBV4-2 to TRBJ1-5, with D unresolved. Per germline, CDR1 LGHNA and CDR2 YNFKEQ. V shed 1 base and J shed 5 bases, with 15 bases lying between them. The CDR3 totals 16 residues.

On this clone itself: One end of the junction fails to match germline, which may point to a read error. The chain recombines TRBV5-1 with TRBJ1-1; 7 bases map to TRBD1. Germline loops: CDR1 SGHRS, CDR2 YFSETQ. The CDR3 loop spans 15 amino acids. The DNA for the CDR3 is TGTGCCAGCAGCTTGGTGGGACAGATGAACACTGAAGCTTTCTTT. It codes for CASSLVGQMNTEAFF.

J is TRBJ1-2 and V is TRBV10-3, with D possibly TRBD1 on 6 matching bases. Trimming shortened V by 3 bases and J by 0 bases, and 11 bases separated the two germline ends. CDR1 and CDR2 from the germline V gene are ENHRY and SYGVKD. CDR3 size: 15 residues. DNA of the CDR3: TGTGCCATCAGTGATGGGGGGGCGGCTAACTATGGCTACACCTTC. It encodes CAISDGGAANYGYTF.

The rearrangement links TRBV19 to TRBJ2-7, with 8 bases fitting TRBD1. CDR3 length equals 13 residues. After removal of 3 bases from V and 7 bases from J, the junction contained 5 bases not matched to a gene. Germline values: CDR1 LNHDA, CDR2 SQIVND (reference sequence). CDR3 bases: TGTGCCAGTAGTATGACAGGGGTTGGGGAGCAGTACTTC. Translating gives CASSMTGVGEQYF.

The V and J genes are TRBV24-1 and TRBJ1-2, with 12 bases lining up with TRBD1. The CDR3 consists of 20 residues. Germline trimming cut 3 bases from V and 2 bases from J; bases unmatched to any gene: 15. Germline CDR1 and CDR2: KGHDR and SFDVKD. The CDR3: CATSDPMGQGAPGPNYGYTF. The CDR3 region has the DNA TGTGCCACCAGTGATCCCATGGGACAGGGGGCGCCGGGACCCAACTATGGCTACACCTTC.

The rearrangement joins TRBV7-9 to TRBJ2-5; 14 positions agree with TRBD2. Germline trimming cut 0 bases from V and 5 bases from J; bases unmatched to any gene: 8. In germline, CDR1 is SEHNR, CDR2 FQNEAQ (reference sequence). The CDR3 is made up of 18 amino acids. As DNA, the CDR3 is TGTGCCAGCAGCTTAGCGTGGGGACTAGCGGGAGCGGGTGAGACCCAGTACTTC. It specifies CASSLAWGLAGAGETQYF.

V and J are TRBV3-1 (or the pseudogene TRBV3-2) and TRBJ1-5, with D unclear. V gave up 3 bases and J gave up 4 bases, with 7 bases separating them. Germline CDR1 reads LGHDT; CDR2 reads YNNKEL (reference sequence). This CDR3 spans 13 amino acids. The CDR3 loop reads CASSQERNQPQHF. CDR3 in DNA: TGTGCCAGCAGCCAGGAGAGAAATCAGCCCCAGCATTTT.

This chain joins TRBV7-2 and TRBJ2-7; D remains ambiguous. The CDR3 loop spans 12 amino acids. In germline, CDR1 is SGHTA, CDR2 FQGNSA. Trimming took 3 bases from V and 6 from J, leaving 9 bases between them. DNA of the CDR3: TGTGCCAGCAGCTTCCCCGGGTCCGAGCAGTACTTC. It yields the protein CASSFPGSEQYF.

The rearrangement links TRBV6-1 to TRBJ2-1; the D is unclear. Between the trimmed V and J ends, which lost 3 bases and 1 base, there was a span of 10 bases. Looked up from germline, CDR1 is MNHNS and CDR2 is SASEGT. CDR3 length: 15 residues. CDR3 DNA: TGTGCCAGCAGTGAGCCCTACGGTTCCTACAATGAGCAGTTCTTC. Its translation is CASSEPYGSYNEQFF.

The chain combines TRBV6-5 with TRBJ2-7; 8 nucleotides align to TRBD1. Germline lookup yields CDR1 MNHEY and CDR2 SVGAGI. The CDR3 has 13 residues. The V and J ends lost 6 bases and 3 bases, in that order; junction bases with no gene match: 4. As DNA, the CDR3 is TGTGCCAGCAGATGGGACAGGAACTACGAGCAGTACTTC. It codes for CASRWDRNYEQYF.

The chain joins TRBV7-3 to TRBJ1-6; D gene ambiguous. The germline V and J ends were trimmed by 5 bases and 0 bases, with 8 bases remaining between them. The CDR3 sequence is 15 residues long. The germline CDR1 and CDR2 sequences are SGHTA and FQGTGA. The CDR3, as DNA: TGTGCCAGCAGCAGGGAGAGCTCCTATAATTCACCCCTCCACTTT. Translation: CASSRESSYNSPLHF. The entire variable domain, with the rest obtained from reference TRBV7-3 and TRBJ1-6, is as follows: GAGVSQTPSNKVTEKGKYVELRCDPISGHTALYWYRQSLGQGPEFLIYFQGTGAADDSGLPNDRFFAVRPEGSVSTLKIQRTERGDSAVYLCASSRESSYNSPLHFGNGTRLTVT.

The chain couples TRBV28 to TRBJ2-1; D not certain. Germline V gene sequence: CDR1 MDHEN, CDR2 SYDVKM. V gave up 7 bases and J gave up 5 bases, with 21 bases separating them. The CDR3 contains 16 residues. The CDR3 bases are TGTGCCAGCATCACTACGCGGCCCCCCCACAACAATGAGCAGTTCTTC. This codes for CASITTRPPHNNEQFF.

The V and J genes are TRBV3-1 (or the pseudogene TRBV3-2) and TRBJ2-3, with TRBD1 identical over 7 bases. Trimming cost V 5 bases and J 3 bases; bases outside gene matches: 23. The CDR3 extends over 20 amino acids. Per germline, CDR1 LGHDT and CDR2 YNNKEL (reference sequence). The CDR3: CASSVGKQGPWVIATDTQYF. The CDR3 DNA follows: TGTGCCAGCAGCGTTGGTAAACAGGGGCCATGGGTGATTGCTACAGATACGCAGTATTTT.

This chain uses TRBV4-1 with TRBJ1-2, with D unresolved. Germline assignment: CDR1 MGHRA and CDR2 YSYEKL. V shed 1 base and J shed 3 bases, with 9 bases lying between them. The CDR3 runs to 14 residues. Here the CDR3 reads CASSQVGEDYGYTF. CDR3 sequence (DNA): TGCGCCAGCAGCCAAGTCGGGGAAGACTATGGCTACACCTTC.

Details on this clone: Other DNA sequences in the sample encode the same CDR3. The chain joins TRBV30 to TRBJ2-5; 14 nucleotides line up with TRBD2. Germline CDR1 is GTSNPN and CDR2 is SVGIG (reference sequence). J gave up 5 bases and V 0 bases, and 5 bases lay outside the gene matches. This CDR3 has 16 residues. The CDR3 DNA is TGTGCCTGGAGTGTAAGACTAGCGGGGGGGAGGGAGACCCAGTACTTC. Protein product: CAWSVRLAGGRETQYF.

The CDR3 DNA follows: TGTGCCAGCAGCGCCATTGCCGGGACAGGGTTCACCGGGGAGCTGTTTTTT. Its protein product is CASSAIAGTGFTGELFF. This chain links TRBV9 with TRBJ2-2; 9 bases are a match to TRBD1. The CDR3 is 17 amino acids. The V gene end was trimmed by 3 bases and the J gene end by 4 bases; junction bases not matched to a gene: 10. From germline, CDR1 is SGDLS and CDR2 YYNGEE.

This chain joins TRBV27 and TRBJ1-1, with 8 bases identical to TRBD1. With V trimmed by 6 bases and J by 4 bases, 10 bases remained unmatched. This CDR3 is 15 amino acids long. Germline V gives CDR1 MNHEY, CDR2 SMNVEV (reference sequence). The DNA for the CDR3 is TGTGCCAGCAGACTCCAAAGACAGGGGACCACTGAAGCTTTCTTT. It codes for CASRLQRQGTTEAFF.

In DNA form, the CDR3 reads TGCGCCAGCAGCCAAGGACACTCTGGGGCCAACGTCCTGACTTTC. This codes for CASSQGHSGANVLTF. V and J are TRBV4-3 and TRBJ2-6; D gene uncertain. The V and J ends lost 1 base and 0 bases respectively, with 4 bases between them. The germline gives CDR1 LGHNA, CDR2 YSLEER. CDR3 length: 15 residues.

The chain carries TRBV28 and TRBJ2-1, with 8 positions matching TRBD1. The CDR3 length is 14 residues. Germline values: CDR1 MDHEN, CDR2 SYDVKM. Trimming cost V 7 bases and J 1 base; bases outside gene matches: 3. The CDR3 reads CASNDRGSYNEQFF. The CDR3 DNA reads TGTGCCAGCAATGACAGGGGTTCCTACAATGAGCAGTTCTTC. Drawing the rest from reference TRBV28 and TRBJ2-1, the complete variable domain is DVKVTQSSRYLVKRTGEKVFLECVQDMDHENMFWYRQDPGLGLRLIYFSYDVKMKEKGDIPEGYSVSREKKERFSLILESASTNQTSMYLCASNDRGSYNEQFFGPGTRLTVL.

This chain joins TRBV11-2 and TRBJ1-5; D is possibly TRBD1 (6 bases). CDR1 and CDR2 from the germline V gene are SGHAT and FQNNGV. The CDR3 spans 17 residues. Trimming took off 5 bases at V and 0 bases at J, with 17 bases between the two ends. The CDR3 DNA is TGTGCCAGCAGCGAAGTGGACAGTAGAATTAGCAATCAGCCCCAGCATTTT. It encodes CASSEVDSRISNQPQHF.

Note on this clone: The junction shows a germline mismatch at one end, possibly a read error. The chain is built from TRBV5-1 and TRBJ2-3, with 9 bases that match TRBD2. From germline, CDR1 is SGHRS and CDR2 YFSETQ. The CDR3 totals 15 residues. CDR3 sequence (DNA): TGTGCCAGCAGCCCCGAGGGTAGCGGGGGACATACGCAGTATTTT. This encodes CASSPEGSGGHTQYF.

V is TRBV27 and J is TRBJ1-6; weak D call: TRBD1 (6 bases). This CDR3 has 16 amino acids. Germline loops: CDR1 MNHEY, CDR2 SMNVEV (reference sequence). Trimming stripped 6 bases from V and 3 bases from J, with 15 bases between. The CDR3 spells CASRAGQKYYNSPLHF. CDR3 nucleotides: TGTGCCAGCAGAGCTGGACAGAAGTACTATAATTCACCCCTCCACTTT.

This clone was detected only a few times. This chain links TRBV2 with TRBJ1-5, with 8 positions matching TRBD1. The CDR3 runs to 15 residues. Per germline, CDR1 SNHLY and CDR2 FYNNEI. The V gene end was trimmed by 2 bases and the J gene end by 2 bases; junction bases not matched to a gene: 2. The CDR3, as DNA: TGTGCCAGCAGTGAACCAGGGGGCGGCAATCAGCCCCAGCATTTT. Protein sequence: CASSEPGGGNQPQHF.